The sequence of this T cell receptor (beta chain) was determined in a study of blood T cell repertoires in COVID-19. Study as a whole: The United States, Italy and Spain supplied acute and convalescent COVID-19 samples.

There are 14 residues in the CDR3. The ends were cut back, 1 base at V and 1 base at J, with 7 bases in the middle. Germline CDR1 reads LGHDT; CDR2 reads YNNKEL (reference sequence). Measured with immunoSEQ multiplex PCR; TCRdb has only the in-frame clones, and not every one. Among a few hundred thousand clones, roughly 86% were seen once, and the ten largest hold roughly 10%. The TCR sequence derives from a woman aged 50 to 60 with COVID-19, enrolled during active disease. Specimen: peripheral blood. This sequence joins TRBV3-1 (or the pseudogene TRBV3-2) and TRBJ1-1; D is unclear. In DNA, the CDR3 is TGTGCCAGCAGCCAAGCCCCGGGGAACACTGAAGCTTTCTTT. It translates to CASSQAPGNTEAFF.